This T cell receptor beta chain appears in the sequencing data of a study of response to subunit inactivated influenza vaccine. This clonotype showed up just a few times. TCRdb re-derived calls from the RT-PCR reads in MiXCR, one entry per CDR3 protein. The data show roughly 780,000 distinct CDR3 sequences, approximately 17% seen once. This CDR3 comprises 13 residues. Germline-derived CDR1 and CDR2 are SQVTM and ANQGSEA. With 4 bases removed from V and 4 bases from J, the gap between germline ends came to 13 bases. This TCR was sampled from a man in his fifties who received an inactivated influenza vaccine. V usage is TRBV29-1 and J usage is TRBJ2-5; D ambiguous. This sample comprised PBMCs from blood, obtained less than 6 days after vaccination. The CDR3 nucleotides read TGCAGCGTTGGCGGCAGCTCGCCAGAGACCCAGTACTTC. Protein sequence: CSVGGSSPETQYF.